The T cell receptor beta chain under discussion was sequenced for a study of regulatory T cells in long-lasting Graves disease. This clonotype showed up many times. Its specificity is not known. Time point of the sample: newly diagnosed GD, antithyroid drugs for less than 3 months. Extracted PBMC RNA gave rise to the TCR library. Study-wide results and limits: Persistent Graves' patients had lower TCR diversity than newly diagnosed ones.

The CDR3 contains 15 residues. Germline V gene data show CDR1 as MNHEY and CDR2 as SMNVEV (reference sequence). V dropped 1 base and J dropped 6 bases, with 15 bases sitting between them. Building of the TCR beta libraries involved iRepertoire HTBI primers and Arm-PCR of CDR3 regions. Via MiXCR, TCRdb re-called the multiplex PCR reads, giving one row per CDR3 protein. The sample yields some 340,000 distinct CDR3 sequences, roughly 10% seen once. The same data also contributed to another study, on T cells in Graves' hyperthyroidism and ophthalmopathy.

The V and J genes are TRBV27 and TRBJ2-5; D might be TRBD1 (6 bases). This sequence was found in a woman between 18 and 29 years old with Graves disease. The sequencing used peripheral blood mononuclear cells (PBMCs), collected at new diagnosis, from a patient treated with antithyroid drugs. The CDR3 nucleotides are TGTGCCAGCAGTTTATTCTCGACAGGAATGAAGACCCAGTACTTC. This encodes CASSLFSTGMKTQYF.